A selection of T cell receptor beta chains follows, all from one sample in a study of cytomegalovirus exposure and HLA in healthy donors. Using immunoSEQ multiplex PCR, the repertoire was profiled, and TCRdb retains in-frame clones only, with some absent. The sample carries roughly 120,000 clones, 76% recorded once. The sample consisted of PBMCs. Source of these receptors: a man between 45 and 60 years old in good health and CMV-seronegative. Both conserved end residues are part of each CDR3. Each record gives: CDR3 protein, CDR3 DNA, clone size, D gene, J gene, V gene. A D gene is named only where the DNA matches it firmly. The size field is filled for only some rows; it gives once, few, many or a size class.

CASSALGGLGNTIYF,TGTGCCAGCAGCGCCCTCGGGGGACTTGGAAACACCATATATTTT,-,-,TRBJ1-3,TRBV9
CASRGQGYSPLHF,TGTGCCAGCAGAGGACAGGGCTATTCACCCCTCCACTTT,-,TRBD1,TRBJ1-6,TRBV6-5
CASTRRGTVTYEQYF,TGTGCCAGCACTCGCCGGGGAACGGTCACCTACGAGCAGTACTTC,once,-,TRBJ2-7,TRBV5-5
CASSDLGPGGYTF,TGTGCCAGCAGTGACTTGGGGCCAGGAGGCTACACCTTC,-,-,TRBJ1-2,TRBV6-1
CASSLAGTGSYEQYF,TGCGCCAGCAGCTTGGCGGGGACAGGCTCCTACGAGCAGTACTTC,-,TRBD1,TRBJ2-7,TRBV5-1
CASIGTANQPQHF,TGTGCCAGTATCGGGACAGCGAATCAGCCCCAGCATTTT,-,TRBD1,TRBJ1-5,TRBV19
CASSENPTGGNTEAFF,TGCGCCAGCAGCGAGAACCCCACAGGGGGCAACACTGAAGCTTTCTTT,-,TRBD1,TRBJ1-1,TRBV5-1
CASSLDTGRTYEQYF,TGCGCCAGCAGCTTGGATACAGGGCGGACCTACGAGCAGTACTTC,-,-,TRBJ2-7,TRBV5-1
CASSIYNEQFF,TGTGCCAGCAGTATATACAATGAGCAGTTCTTC,-,-,TRBJ2-1,TRBV6-5
CASSQDVLRDRGYGYTF,TGCGCCAGCAGCCAAGATGTCTTGAGGGACAGGGGCTATGGCTACACCTTC,-,TRBD1,TRBJ1-2,TRBV4-1
CSSSSYTEAFF,TGTTCCAGCAGCTCCTACACTGAAGCTTTCTTT,few,-,TRBJ1-1,TRBV7-9
CASSYGSTGELFF,TGTGCCAGTAGTTACGGGAGCACCGGGGAGCTGTTTTTT,-,-,TRBJ2-2,TRBV19
CASSPGGAVTGELFF,TGTGCCAGCTCACCAGGCGGGGCCGTCACCGGGGAGCTGTTTTTT,-,-,TRBJ2-2,TRBV18
CASSELSANRGYGYTF,TGTGCCAGCAGTGAACTATCAGCCAACAGGGGCTATGGCTACACCTTC,few,TRBD1,TRBJ1-2,TRBV27
CASSAQGIQETQYF,TGTGCCAGCAGCGCACAGGGAATTCAAGAGACCCAGTACTTC,-,-,TRBJ2-5,TRBV5-4
CASSPPSGGLYNEQFF,TGTGCCAGCTCACCACCTAGCGGGGGGTTGTACAATGAGCAGTTCTTC,-,TRBD2,TRBJ2-1,TRBV18
CSSSPRQAGTEAFF,TGTTCCAGCAGCCCTAGACAGGCGGGCACTGAAGCTTTCTTT,-,-,TRBJ1-1,TRBV7-9
CASSFGGGYNEQFF,TGTGCCAGCAGCTTCGGGGGGGGGTACAATGAGCAGTTCTTC,few,TRBD2,TRBJ2-1,TRBV11-3
CASSVASGGGELFF,TGTGCCAGCAGCGTAGCTAGTGGCGGGGGGGAGCTGTTTTTT,-,-,TRBJ2-2,TRBV9
CASSRTGVFQETQYF,TGTGCCAGTAGTAGGACAGGAGTCTTCCAAGAGACCCAGTACTTC,-,TRBD1,TRBJ2-5,TRBV19